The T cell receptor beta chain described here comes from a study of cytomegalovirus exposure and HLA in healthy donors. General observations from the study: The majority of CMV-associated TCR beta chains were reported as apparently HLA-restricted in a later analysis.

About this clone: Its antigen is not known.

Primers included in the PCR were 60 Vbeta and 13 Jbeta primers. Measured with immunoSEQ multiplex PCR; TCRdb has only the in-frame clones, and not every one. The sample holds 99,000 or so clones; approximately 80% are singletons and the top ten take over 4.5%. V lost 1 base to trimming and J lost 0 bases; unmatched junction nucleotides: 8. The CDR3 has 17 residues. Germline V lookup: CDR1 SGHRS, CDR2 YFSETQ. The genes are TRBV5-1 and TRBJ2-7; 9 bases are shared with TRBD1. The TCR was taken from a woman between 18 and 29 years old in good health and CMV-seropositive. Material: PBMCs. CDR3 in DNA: TGCGCCAGCAGCTTGTTTGGGACAGGGAAACCCTCCTACGAGCAGTACTTC. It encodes CASSLFGTGKPSYEQYF. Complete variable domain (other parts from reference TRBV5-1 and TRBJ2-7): KAGVTQTPRYLIKTRGQQVTLSCSPISGHRSVSWYQQTPGQGLQFLFEYFSETQRNKGNFPGRFSGRQFSNSRSEMNVSTLELGDSALYLCASSLFGTGKPSYEQYFGPGTRLTVT.